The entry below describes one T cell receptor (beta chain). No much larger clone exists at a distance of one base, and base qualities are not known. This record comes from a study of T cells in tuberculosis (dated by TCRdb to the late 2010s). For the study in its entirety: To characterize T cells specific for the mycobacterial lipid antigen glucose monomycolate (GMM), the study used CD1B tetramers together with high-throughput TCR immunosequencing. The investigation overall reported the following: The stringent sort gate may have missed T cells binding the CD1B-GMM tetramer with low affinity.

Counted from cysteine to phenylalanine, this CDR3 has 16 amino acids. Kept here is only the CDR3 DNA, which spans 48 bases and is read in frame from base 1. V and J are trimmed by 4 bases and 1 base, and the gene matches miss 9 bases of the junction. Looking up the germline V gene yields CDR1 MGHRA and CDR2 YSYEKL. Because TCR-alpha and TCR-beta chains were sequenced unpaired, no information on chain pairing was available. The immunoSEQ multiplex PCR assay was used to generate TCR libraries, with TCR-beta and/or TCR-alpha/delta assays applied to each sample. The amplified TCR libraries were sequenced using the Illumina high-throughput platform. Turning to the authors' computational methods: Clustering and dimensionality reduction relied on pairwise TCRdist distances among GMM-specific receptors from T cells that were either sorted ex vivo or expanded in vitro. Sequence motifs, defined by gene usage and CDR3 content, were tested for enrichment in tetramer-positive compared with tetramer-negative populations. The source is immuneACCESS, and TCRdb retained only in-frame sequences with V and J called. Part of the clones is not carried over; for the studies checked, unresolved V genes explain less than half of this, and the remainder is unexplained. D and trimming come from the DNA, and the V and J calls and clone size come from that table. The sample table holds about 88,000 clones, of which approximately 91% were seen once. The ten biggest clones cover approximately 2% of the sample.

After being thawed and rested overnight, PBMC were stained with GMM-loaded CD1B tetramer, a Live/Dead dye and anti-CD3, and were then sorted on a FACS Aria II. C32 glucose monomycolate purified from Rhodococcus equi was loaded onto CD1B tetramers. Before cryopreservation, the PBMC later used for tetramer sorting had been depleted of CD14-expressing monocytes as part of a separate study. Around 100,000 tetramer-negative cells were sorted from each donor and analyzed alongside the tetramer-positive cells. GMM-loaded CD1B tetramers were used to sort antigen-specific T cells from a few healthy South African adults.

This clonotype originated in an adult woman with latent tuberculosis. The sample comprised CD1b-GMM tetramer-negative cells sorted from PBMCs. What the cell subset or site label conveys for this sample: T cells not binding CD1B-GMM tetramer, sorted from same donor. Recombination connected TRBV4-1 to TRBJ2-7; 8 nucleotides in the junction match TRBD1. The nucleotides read TGCGCCAGCAGCCCCTATGGGACAGGCGATTCCTACGAGCAGTACTTC. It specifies CASSPYGTGDSYEQYF.